Only a few counts were recorded for the clone carrying this T cell receptor beta chain. Clinical symptoms, serum thyroxine, TRAb, thyroid ultrasound and orbital computed tomography established diagnosis. The data originate from a study of T cells in Graves' hyperthyroidism and ophthalmopathy. The TCR beta CDR3 regions underwent amplification using RNA transcripts as the source. HTBI primers were employed in a first-round RT-PCR of the TCR CDR3. A single record per CDR3 protein comes from TCRdb applying MiXCR to the multiplex PCR reads. In the table there are 500,000 to 600,000 distinct CDR3 sequences, about 45% of which are singletons. Germline loops: CDR1 SGHKS, CDR2 YYEKEE (reference sequence). Between the trimmed V and J ends, which lost 4 bases and 4 bases, there was a span of 17 bases. CDR3 length: 16 residues.

The receptor comes from an adult woman with Graves' disease, either hyperthyroidism or ophthalmopathy (not recorded which). Sequencing used peripheral blood or thyroid tissue (not recorded which). This chain uses TRBV5-5 with TRBJ2-2; possibly TRBD2 for D (5 bases). The CDR3 nucleotides are TGTGCCAGCAGCCGTAATCCTAGCACCCTCACCGGGGAGCTGTTTTTT. Amino acid sequence: CASSRNPSTLTGELFF.